One sample yielded the 21 T cell receptor beta chains listed below, sequenced in a study of blood T cell repertoires in COVID-19. Method: immunoSEQ multiplex PCR; TCRdb's copy keeps in-frame clones and lacks some. The sample holds hundreds of thousands of clones, 65% to 90% seen once. Sequencing used peripheral blood. Receptors were obtained from a woman in her 50s with acute or convalescent COVID-19.

This rearrangement joins TRBV5-4 to TRBJ2-7; D is possibly TRBD1 (6 bases). V lost 1 base and J 0 bases, leaving 11 bases between the germline ends. CDR3 length: 15 residues. Germline V gene data show CDR1 as SGHNT and CDR2 as YYREEE (reference sequence). The CDR3 DNA is TGTGCCAGCAGCTTGAAGGCCAGGGGCTCCTACGAGCAGTACTTC. This sequence encodes CASSLKARGSYEQYF.

This clone was observed once. This chain links TRBV4-1 with TRBJ1-3; D is ambiguous. Deletions cut 6 bases from V and 3 bases from J, with 9 bases between. Germline lookup yields CDR1 MGHRA and CDR2 YSYEKL. CDR3 length: 13 amino acids. CDR3 residues: CASRAGNGNTIYF. The DNA of the CDR3 is TGCGCCAGCAGGGCGGGAAATGGAAACACCATATATTTT.

Written as DNA, the CDR3 is TGTGCCAGTGTGCTGGAGCCGACCTCTGGAAACACCATATATTTT. Amino acids: CASVLEPTSGNTIYF. The chain joins TRBV2 to TRBJ1-3, with no clear D. The V and J ends lost 9 bases and 0 bases respectively, with 15 bases between them. The CDR3 consists of 15 residues. The germline gives CDR1 SNHLY, CDR2 FYNNEI.

The chain employs TRBV7-9 and TRBJ1-3; the match to TRBD1 covers 8 bases. V dropped 6 bases and J dropped 2; count of bases not matched to a gene: 3. Germline CDR1 SEHNR, CDR2 FQNEAQ (reference sequence). CDR3 length: 14 residues. The DNA of the CDR3 is TGTGCCAGCAGTTCAGGGGGCCCTGGAAACACCATATATTTT. Translating it yields CASSSGGPGNTIYF.

Notes on this clone: The identical CDR3 is also encoded by other nucleotide sequences in the sample. V gene TRBV5-8 combines with J gene TRBJ1-1, with D perhaps TRBD1 (6 bases). Per the germline V gene, CDR1 is SGHTS and CDR2 is YDEGEE. The CDR3 length is 12 residues. V dropped 2 bases and J dropped 5 bases, with 7 bases sitting between them. The CDR3 DNA follows: TGTGCCAGCAGCTTCAGGGGAACTGAAGCTTTCTTT. This sequence encodes CASSFRGTEAFF.

The chain recombines TRBV4-3 with TRBJ1-1; tentative D call: TRBD1 (6 bases). Trimming took 1 base from V and 4 from J, leaving 10 bases between them. In germline, CDR1 is LGHNA, CDR2 YSLEER. This CDR3 region has 14 residues. The CDR3 here is CASSQVGTLTEAFF. DNA of the CDR3: TGCGCCAGCAGCCAAGTGGGGACACTCACTGAAGCTTTCTTT.

J is TRBJ1-1 and V is TRBV6-1; maybe TRBD1 (6 bases). This CDR3 has 17 amino acids. The germline V gene encodes CDR1 MNHNS and CDR2 SASEGT. The V end was cut by 1 base, the J end by 3 bases, with 18 bases between. CDR3 bases: TGTGCCAGCAGTGAAGACCAGGGGAATATTGTGGACACTGAAGCTTTCTTT. Its protein product is CASSEDQGNIVDTEAFF.

This clone was detected once. V gene TRBV29-1 combines with J gene TRBJ2-3; D perhaps matches TRBD2 (6 bases). The CDR3 contains 16 residues. V lost 3 bases and J lost 1, with 17 bases in between. CDR1 and CDR2 (germline): SQVTM, ANQGSEA. For the CDR3, the DNA is TGCAGCGTTGATGGGGTGGAGGGAATTCGCACAGATACGCAGTATTTT. Amino acid sequence: CSVDGVEGIRTDTQYF.

The rearrangement joins TRBV4-2 to TRBJ2-7; 14 bases map to TRBD2. V dropped 0 bases and J dropped 10; count of bases not matched to a gene: 2. Germline V gene sequence: CDR1 LGHNA, CDR2 YNFKEQ. This CDR3 has 14 amino acids. The CDR3 loop reads CASSQDGTSGSQYF. The CDR3 DNA is TGTGCCAGCAGCCAAGATGGGACTAGCGGGAGTCAGTACTTC.

The chain recombines TRBV7-9 with TRBJ2-5; possible D gene TRBD2, 6 bases. The CDR3 sequence is 15 residues long. V dropped 1 base and J dropped 1 base, with 10 bases sitting between them. Germline CDR1 reads SEHNR; CDR2 reads FQNEAQ (reference sequence). The CDR3 loop reads CASSLDGGPQETQYF. The CDR3 DNA reads TGTGCCAGCAGCTTAGACGGGGGACCCCAAGAGACCCAGTACTTC.

V and J are TRBV5-1 and TRBJ1-1; possible D gene TRBD1, 5 bases. V was pared by 3 bases and J by 4 bases, with 13 bases between. CDR1 and CDR2 from the germline V gene are SGHRS and YFSETQ. This CDR3 region has 14 residues. The CDR3 DNA reads TGCGCCAGCAGCTCTCACAACGGGGGCACTGAAGCTTTCTTT. Translated, it gives CASSSHNGGTEAFF.

J is TRBJ2-2 and V is TRBV19; no firm D call. CDR3 length: 17 amino acids. Germline V gene data show CDR1 as LNHDA and CDR2 as SQIVND (reference sequence). Trimming took off 4 bases at V and 1 base at J, with 16 bases between the two ends. This CDR3 reads CASSTTTVSVNTGELFF. In DNA form, the CDR3 reads TGTGCCAGTAGTACCACGACGGTGAGCGTGAACACCGGGGAGCTGTTTTTT.

The CDR3 DNA reads as TGTGCCAGCAGTTTTACAGGGGAAGAGACCCAGTACTTC. Its protein product is CASSFTGEETQYF. The V call is TRBV13, the J call TRBJ2-5; 7 bases map to TRBD1. With 6 bases clipped from V and 3 bases from J, the junction kept 4 bases outside the gene matches. Germline V CDR1 and CDR2: PRHDT, FYEKMQ (reference sequence). The length of the CDR3 is 13 residues.

The chain's CDR3 is CASSPTGGTYNSPLHF. For the CDR3, the DNA is TGTGCCAGCAGTCCGACAGGGGGCACCTATAATTCACCCCTCCACTTT. The rearrangement joins TRBV28 to TRBJ1-6; 10 bases line up with TRBD1. This CDR3 contains 16 residues. The germline V gene encodes CDR1 MDHEN and CDR2 SYDVKM. With V trimmed by 5 bases and J by 2 bases, 3 bases remained unmatched. The full variable domain, rest sourced from reference TRBV28 and TRBJ1-6, is DVKVTQSSRYLVKRTGEKVFLECVQDMDHENMFWYRQDPGLGLRLIYFSYDVKMKEKGDIPEGYSVSREKKERFSLILESASTNQTSMYLCASSPTGGTYNSPLHFGNGTRLTVT.

The CDR3 reads CASSLDRGLAGELFF. The DNA for the CDR3 is TGTGCCAGCAGCCTGGACAGGGGTCTAGCCGGGGAGCTGTTTTTT. The gene calls are TRBV21-1 and TRBJ2-2; TRBD1 is the table's D call, not checked against the DNA. TRBV21-1 is annotated as a pseudogene. This CDR3 is built from 15 residues.

The chain recombines TRBV28 with TRBJ1-1; D is perhaps TRBD1 (6 bases). There are 16 residues in the CDR3. Germline loops: CDR1 MDHEN, CDR2 SYDVKM. Trimming cost V 6 bases and J 0 bases, with 17 bases left between them. The CDR3 loop is CASRPNTGSMNTEAFF. CDR3 sequence (DNA): TGTGCCAGCAGACCCAACACAGGGTCAATGAACACTGAAGCTTTCTTT.

This clone was seen more than once but under ten times. This chain joins TRBV5-4 and TRBJ2-2; 13 positions match TRBD2. The V segment lost 3 bases and the J segment 0 bases; nucleotides outside the gene matches: 5. CDR3 size: 18 residues. In germline, CDR1 is SGHNT, CDR2 YYREEE (reference sequence). DNA for the CDR3: TGTGCCAGCAGCTCTGGACTAGCGGGGGCCGCGAACACCGGGGAGCTGTTTTTT. Residues: CASSSGLAGAANTGELFF.

The rearrangement joins TRBV2 to TRBJ1-2, with D tentatively TRBD1 (5 bases). The CDR3 spans 15 residues. V shed 6 bases and J shed 7 bases, with 21 bases lying between them. Germline values: CDR1 SNHLY, CDR2 FYNNEI. CDR3 residues: CASSVTQGGASGYTF. In DNA form, the CDR3 reads TGTGCCAGCAGCGTCACGCAGGGAGGTGCGTCTGGCTACACCTTC.

The chain carries TRBV18 and TRBJ1-5, with 9 bases lining up with TRBD1. V lost 5 bases to trimming and J lost 8 bases; unmatched junction nucleotides: 13. The CDR3 is 16 amino acids. The germline V gene encodes CDR1 KGHSH and CDR2 LQKENI. For the CDR3, the DNA is TGTGCCAGCTCAGAAAGACCGACGACAGGGGGAGAGCCCCAGCATTTT. It codes for CASSERPTTGGEPQHF.

This chain uses TRBV11-1 with TRBJ1-1; 9 bases are a match to TRBD1. Germline CDR1 is SGHAT and CDR2 is FQDESV (reference sequence). The CDR3 spans 13 residues. The V segment lost 5 bases and the J segment 8 bases; nucleotides outside the gene matches: 6. CDR3 protein: CASSLTDRGEAFF. The CDR3 DNA is TGTGCCAGCAGCCTCACTGACAGGGGGGAAGCTTTCTTT.

This clone was seen a few times. This chain connects TRBV3-1 (or the pseudogene TRBV3-2) to TRBJ1-3, with 8 bases lining up with TRBD1. V lost 3 bases and J lost 2; bases outside the gene matches: 9. The CDR3 spans 17 residues. Germline V CDR1 and CDR2: LGHDT, YNNKEL (reference sequence). DNA of the CDR3: TGTGCCAGCAGCCAGCCCAGGGGGCACTCCACTGGAAACACCATATATTTT. This gives the protein CASSQPRGHSTGNTIYF.